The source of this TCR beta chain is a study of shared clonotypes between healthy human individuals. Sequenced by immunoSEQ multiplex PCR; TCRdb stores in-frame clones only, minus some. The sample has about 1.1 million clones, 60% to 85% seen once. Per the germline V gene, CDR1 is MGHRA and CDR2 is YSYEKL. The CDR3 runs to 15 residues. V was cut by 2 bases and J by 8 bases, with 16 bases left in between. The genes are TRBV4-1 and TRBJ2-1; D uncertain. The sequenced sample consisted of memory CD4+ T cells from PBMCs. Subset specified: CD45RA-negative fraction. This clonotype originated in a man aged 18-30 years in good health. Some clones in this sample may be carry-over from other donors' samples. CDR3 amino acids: CASSQLGGTLDEQFF. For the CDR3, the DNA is TGCGCCAGCAGCCAATTAGGTGGCACTTTGGATGAGCAGTTCTTC.